Here is one TCR beta chain with its context. In its sample, this clone was seen once. What this receptor recognizes is not known. Within one base of it there is no much larger clone, and no base qualities were kept. The sample's time point label, in plain terms: about 28 days (+/-7) after the second vaccine dose. Because spike-specific TCR depth and breadth did not differ between the two schedules, AZD1222 recipients who got a second dose at roughly 4 weeks were pooled with those who got a second dose at roughly 12 weeks. Vaccinee samples were obtained from the UK trials COV001 and COV002, which included a single-blind randomized controlled phase 2/3 trial of AZD1222 (ChAdOx1 nCoV-19) in healthy adults. For TCRbeta chain sequencing, PBMC samples from trial participants were taken at day 0 and at day 28 after the second dose. The source of the sample is a study of T cell responses to AZD1222 COVID-19 vaccine (dated by TCRdb to about 2021). In terms of the full investigation: A total of 240 or so trial participants underwent TCR sequencing, of whom approximately 200 had received two doses of AZD1222 and approximately 26 had received two doses of the MenACWY control vaccine. Trial participants were enrolled into age subgroups of 18-55, 56-69 and 70-plus years, which contained about 150, 28 and 57 TCR-sequenced participants, respectively.

The CDR3 regions of human TCRbeta chains were analyzed by immunosequencing. On the authors' methods: TCRs in the repertoires were matched against a reference library of SARS-CoV-2-specific TCRs that had been generated with the MIRA antigen-specificity platform. Breadth was defined as the fraction of unique TCRs that were SARS-CoV-2-associated. Depth was defined as the fraction of total T cells that were SARS-CoV-2-associated. Using the MIRA data, each spike-specific TCR was assigned both to the spike region to which the TCR was reactive and to a CD4 or CD8 class. Log10-transformed breadth and depth values were compared by one-way ANOVA with Sidak's multiple comparisons tests. TCRdb stores this immuneACCESS table with in-frame sequences only. Part of the clones is absent; in the studies checked, under half of the shortfall reflects unresolved V genes, and no reason is known for the rest. That table gives V, J and clone size, and the DNA gave D and trimming. Present in this sample are over 100,000 clones, around 87% of which were seen just once. The ten largest clones take up about 4% of the sample.

Overall results and qualifications from the work: Nearly half of unique spike-specific TCRs reportedly recognized epitopes outside regions mutated in the B.1.351 and B.1.1.7 variants. Conclusions about previously exposed vaccinees were limited because only 5 or 6 AZD1222 recipients were SARS-CoV-2 seropositive at baseline. Participants were mostly white British and included more females than males, and it was suggested by the authors that clonal diversity may have been underestimated. The 56-69-year group was small, and its depth increase did not reach significance, likely because of low power. Vaccine-associated CD4 TCRs spanned the whole spike protein, with dominant responses in regions 160-218 and 743-854. Spike-specific TCR breadth and depth rose significantly after two AZD1222 doses compared with day 0 and with MenACWY recipients. Because no day 14 peak-response samples were available, the repertoires could be characterized only after the peak T cell response.

The sequence derives from an adult who received the AZD1222 COVID-19 vaccine. The source material was peripheral blood, sampled 28 days after the second AZD1222 dose.

The CDR3 protein: CASSLSTRPTLYTGELFF. The sequenced DNA is TGTGCCAGCAGCTTAAGTACGAGGCCGACACTGTACACCGGGGAGCTGTTTTTT. This sequence uses TRBV7-2 and TRBJ2-2; confidence is insufficient to name the D gene. The CDR3 covers 18 residues, taking in both the cysteine and the phenylalanine. The read is trimmed to its CDR3 DNA, 54 bases read in frame from base 1. CDR1 and CDR2 are read off the germline V gene as SGHTA and FQGNSA. V was cut back by 2 bases and J by 3 bases, leaving a gap of 19 bases between them. The variable domain in full, with residues beyond the CDR3 obtained from the reference TRBV7-2 and TRBJ2-2 genes, is GAGVSQSPSNKVTEKGKDVELRCDPISGHTALYWYRQSLGQGLEFLIYFQGNSAPDKSGLPSDRFSAERTGGSVSTLTIQRTQQEDSAVYLCASSLSTRPTLYTGELFFGEGSRLTVL.